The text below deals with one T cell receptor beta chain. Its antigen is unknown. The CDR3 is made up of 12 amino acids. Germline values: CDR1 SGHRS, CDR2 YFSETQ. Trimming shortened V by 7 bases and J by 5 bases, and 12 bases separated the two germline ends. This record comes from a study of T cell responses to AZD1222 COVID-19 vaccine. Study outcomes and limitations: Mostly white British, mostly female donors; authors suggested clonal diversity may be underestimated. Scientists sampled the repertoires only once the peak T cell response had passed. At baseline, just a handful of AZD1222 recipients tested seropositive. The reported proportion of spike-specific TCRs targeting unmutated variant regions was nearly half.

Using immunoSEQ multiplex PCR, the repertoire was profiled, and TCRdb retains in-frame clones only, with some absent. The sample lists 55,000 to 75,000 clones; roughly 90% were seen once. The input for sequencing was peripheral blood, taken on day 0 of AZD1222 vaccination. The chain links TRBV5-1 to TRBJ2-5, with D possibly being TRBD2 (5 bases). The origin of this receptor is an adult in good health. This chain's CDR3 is CASGGGGETQYF. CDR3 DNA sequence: TGCGCCAGCGGCGGAGGCGGTGAGACCCAGTACTTC.